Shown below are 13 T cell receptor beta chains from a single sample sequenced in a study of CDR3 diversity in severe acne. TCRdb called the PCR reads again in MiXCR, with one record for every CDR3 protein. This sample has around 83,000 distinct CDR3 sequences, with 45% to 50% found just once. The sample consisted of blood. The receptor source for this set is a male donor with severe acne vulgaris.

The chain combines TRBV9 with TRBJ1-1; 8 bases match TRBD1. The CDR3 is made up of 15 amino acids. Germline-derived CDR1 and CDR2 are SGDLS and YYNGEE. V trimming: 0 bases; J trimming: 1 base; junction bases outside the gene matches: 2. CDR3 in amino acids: CASSVEDRANTEAFF. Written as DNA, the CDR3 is TGTGCCAGCAGCGTAGAGGACAGGGCGAACACTGAAGCTTTCTTT.

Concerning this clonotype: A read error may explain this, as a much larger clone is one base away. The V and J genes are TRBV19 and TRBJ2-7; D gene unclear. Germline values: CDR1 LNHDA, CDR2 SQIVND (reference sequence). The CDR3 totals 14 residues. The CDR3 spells CASSIASSNYEQCF. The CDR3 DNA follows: TGTGCCAGTAGTATAGCTTCCTCTAACTACGAGCAGTGCTTC.

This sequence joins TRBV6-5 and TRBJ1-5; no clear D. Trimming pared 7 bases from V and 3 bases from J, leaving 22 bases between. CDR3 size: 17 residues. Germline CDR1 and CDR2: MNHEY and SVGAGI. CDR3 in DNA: TGTGCCAGCAACGCCCTTGGGGAGCCCGGAGTCAATCAGCCCCAGCATTTT. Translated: CASNALGEPGVNQPQHF.

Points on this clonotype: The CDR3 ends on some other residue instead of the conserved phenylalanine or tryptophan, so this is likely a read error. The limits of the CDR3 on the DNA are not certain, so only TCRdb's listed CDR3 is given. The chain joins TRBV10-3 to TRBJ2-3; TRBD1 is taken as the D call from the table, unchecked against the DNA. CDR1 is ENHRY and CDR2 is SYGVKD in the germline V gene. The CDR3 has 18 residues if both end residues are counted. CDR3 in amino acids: CAISGGVQGGRMATPSVR.

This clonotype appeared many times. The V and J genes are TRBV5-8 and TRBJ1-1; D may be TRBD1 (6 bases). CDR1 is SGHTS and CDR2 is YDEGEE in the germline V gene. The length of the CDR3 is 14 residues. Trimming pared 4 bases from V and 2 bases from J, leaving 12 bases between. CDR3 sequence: CASSLPTGNTEAFF. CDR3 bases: TGTGCCAGCAGCCTCCCGACAGGCAACACTGAAGCTTTCTTT.

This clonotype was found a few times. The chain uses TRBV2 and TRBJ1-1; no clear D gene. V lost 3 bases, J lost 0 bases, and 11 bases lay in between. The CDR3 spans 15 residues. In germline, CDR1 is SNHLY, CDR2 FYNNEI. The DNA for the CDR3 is TGTGCCAGCAGTGATTTTGGAAACATGAACACTGAAGCTTTCTTT. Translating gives CASSDFGNMNTEAFF.

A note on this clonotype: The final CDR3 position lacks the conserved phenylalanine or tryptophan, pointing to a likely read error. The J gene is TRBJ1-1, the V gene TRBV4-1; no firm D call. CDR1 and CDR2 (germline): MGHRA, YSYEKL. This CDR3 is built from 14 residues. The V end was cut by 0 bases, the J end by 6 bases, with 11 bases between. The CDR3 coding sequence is TGCGCCAGCAGCCAAGATACTGGGATTGCTGAAGCTTTCTCT. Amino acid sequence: CASSQDTGIAEAFS.

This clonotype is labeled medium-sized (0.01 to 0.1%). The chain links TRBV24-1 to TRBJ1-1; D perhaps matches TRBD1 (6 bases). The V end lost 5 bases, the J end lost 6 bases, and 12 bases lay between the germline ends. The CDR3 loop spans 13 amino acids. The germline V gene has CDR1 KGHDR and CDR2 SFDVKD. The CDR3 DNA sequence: TGTGCCACCAGTGCCCAGGGGATATCTGAAGCTTTCTTT. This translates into CATSAQGISEAFF.

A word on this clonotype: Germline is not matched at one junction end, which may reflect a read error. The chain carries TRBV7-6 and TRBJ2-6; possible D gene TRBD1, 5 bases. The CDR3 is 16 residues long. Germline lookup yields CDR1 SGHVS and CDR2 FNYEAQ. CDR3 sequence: CAIEVRRSSGANVLAF. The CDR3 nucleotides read TGTGCCATCGAGGTCCGACGGAGCTCTGGGGCCAACGTCCTGGCTTTC. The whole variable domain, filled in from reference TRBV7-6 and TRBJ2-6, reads GAGVSQSPRYKVTKRGQDVALRCDPISGHVSLYWYRQALGQGPEFLTYFNYEAQQDKSGLPNDRFSAERPEGSISTLTIQRTEQRDSAMYRCAIEVRRSSGANVLAFGAGSRLTVL.

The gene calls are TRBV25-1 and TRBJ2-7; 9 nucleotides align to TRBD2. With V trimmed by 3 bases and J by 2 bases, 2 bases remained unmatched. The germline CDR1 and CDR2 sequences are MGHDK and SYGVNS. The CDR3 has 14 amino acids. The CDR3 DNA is TGTGCCAGCAGTGAGACTAGCGGCCCCTACGAGCAGTACTTC. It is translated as CASSETSGPYEQYF.

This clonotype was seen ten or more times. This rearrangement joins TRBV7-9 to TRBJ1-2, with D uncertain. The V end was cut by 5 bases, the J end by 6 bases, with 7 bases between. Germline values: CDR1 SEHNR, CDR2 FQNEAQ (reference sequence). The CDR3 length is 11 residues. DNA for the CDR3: TGTGCCAGCAGCCCTAAAGATGGCTACACCTTC. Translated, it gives CASSPKDGYTF.

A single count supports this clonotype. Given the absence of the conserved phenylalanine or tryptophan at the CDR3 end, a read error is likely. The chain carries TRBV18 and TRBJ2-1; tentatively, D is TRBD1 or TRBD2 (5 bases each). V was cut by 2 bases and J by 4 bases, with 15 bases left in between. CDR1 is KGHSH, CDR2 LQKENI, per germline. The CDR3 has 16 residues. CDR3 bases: TGTGCCAGCTCACCATCGTCGCAGGGACGATACAATGAGCAGTTCCTC. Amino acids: CASSPSSQGRYNEQFL.

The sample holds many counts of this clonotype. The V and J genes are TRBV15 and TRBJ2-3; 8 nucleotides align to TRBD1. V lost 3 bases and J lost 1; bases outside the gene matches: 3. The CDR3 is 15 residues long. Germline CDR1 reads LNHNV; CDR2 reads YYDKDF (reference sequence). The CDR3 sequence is CATSSGQGGTDTQYF. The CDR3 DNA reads TGTGCCACCAGCAGCGGACAGGGAGGCACAGATACGCAGTATTTT.